In its sample, the clone carrying this T cell receptor (beta chain) was seen a few times. The antigen is not known. One heparinised draw, averaging about 110 mL, was taken per donor. It was via CD45RO/CCR7/CD25/CD127/CD95/CD27 that CD4+ naive, central memory, regulatory and stem cell-like memory cells were sorted. This sample stems from a study of beta chain features in type 1 diabetes. Study conclusions and caveats: Diminished insertions and augmented deletions at VDJ junctions characterized type 1 diabetes patients. In every one of the four CD4+ subsets, TCRB CDR3s were moderately but significantly shorter in Type 1 diabetes patients.

The entirety of the isolated RNA underwent reverse transcription, so expressed TCRB transcripts were sequenced. TCRdb keeps only in-frame clones here, not all; method: immunoSEQ multiplex PCR. The table shows hundreds of thousands of clones, with 13% occurring only once. This CDR3 is built from 16 residues. The V end lost 5 bases, the J end lost 2 bases, and 19 bases lay between the germline ends. The V gene's germline CDR1 is SGHVS and CDR2 FNYEAQ. This chain links TRBV7-6 with TRBJ2-7; D is undetermined. Sequencing used naive CD4+ T cells from blood. The sequence came from a man between 18 and 29 years old with type 1 diabetes. This CDR3 is CASSTHMAPGPYEQYF. CDR3 bases: TGTGCCAGCAGCACCCACATGGCCCCCGGGCCCTACGAGCAGTACTTC. Full variable domain (outside the CDR3, taken from reference TRBV7-6 and TRBJ2-7): GAGVSQSPRYKVTKRGQDVALRCDPISGHVSLYWYRQALGQGPEFLTYFNYEAQQDKSGLPNDRFSAERPEGSISTLTIQRTEQRDSAMYRCASSTHMAPGPYEQYFGPGTRLTVT.